This T cell receptor beta chain was profiled in a study of T cell clonality in common variable immunodeficiency. Study-wide results and limits: In common variable immunodeficiency, TCR beta chains reportedly carried fewer deletions and N-nucleotide insertions.

Only in-frame clones appear in the TCRdb table, and some are missing; sequencing was by immunoSEQ multiplex PCR. This repertoire lists about 19,000 clones without singletons; 6.6% sits in the top ten. This clone was seen more than once but under ten times. Its target is unknown. The read gets to within 3 residues of the CDR3 end, and the germline J gene fills in the rest. The CDR3 consists of 16 residues. V was clipped by 5 bases and J by 2 bases, with 16 bases between them. Germline assignment: CDR1 MNHEY and CDR2 SVGEGT. The sequenced material came from peripheral blood mononuclear cells. The rearrangement uses TRBV6-2 or TRBV6-3 and TRBJ1-5, with D hard to call. The origin of this receptor is a human donor with common variable immunodeficiency. The chain's CDR3 is CASSPRQAPGNQPQHF. The covered CDR3 bases are TGTGCCAGCAGTCCCCGACAAGCCCCAGGCAATCAGCCC.